This entry is about one TCR beta chain. Its antigen remains unknown. The sample comes from a study of OX40 agonist ivuxolimab in advanced cancers. Study information: Eligibility rules accepted prior anti-PD-1, anti-PD-L1 or anti-CTLA-4 therapy, and 30% to 40% had some.

Assay used: immunoSEQ multiplex PCR; TCRdb lists only in-frame clones, some missing. Here the sample spans some 86,000 clones, around 82% being singletons. V was trimmed by 5 bases and J by 15 bases, leaving 14 bases between them. The CDR3 spans 11 residues. The germline gives CDR1 SEHNR, CDR2 FQNEAQ (reference sequence). Whole-study findings and limits: Low normalized T-cell clonal expansion also characterized some of the nonresponders. Both CD4+ and CD8+ T cell populations in blood had undergone clonal expansion by week 6 at 0.1 to 3.0 mg/kg.

The chain uses TRBV7-9 and TRBJ2-1; D is undetermined. The TCR sequence derives from an adult with an advanced solid tumor such as melanoma, head and neck, liver or kidney cancer. The input for sequencing was CD4+ or CD8+ T cells sorted from blood, taken in a trial of the OX40 agonist ivuxolimab. Written as DNA, the CDR3 is TGTGCCAGCAGCCCCGAAGGAGTGGTGTTCTTC. This gives the protein CASSPEGVVFF.